This entry lists 29 T cell receptor beta chains sequenced from one sample in a study of cytomegalovirus exposure and HLA in healthy donors. Sequencing used immunoSEQ multiplex PCR; TCRdb keeps in-frame clones, though not all of them. In the table there are roughly 52,000 clones, about 92% of which are singletons. The material sequenced was PBMCs. Receptors originate from a woman between 18 and 29 years old in good health and CMV-seropositive.

The chain joins TRBV9 to TRBJ2-7, with D perhaps matching TRBD1 (6 bases). The germline V gene encodes CDR1 SGDLS and CDR2 YYNGEE. This CDR3 has 14 amino acids. Trimming removed 0 bases at V and 3 bases at J, with 10 bases between. The chain's CDR3 is CASSVEIGGYEQYF. The DNA of the CDR3 is TGTGCCAGCAGCGTAGAAATAGGGGGCTACGAGCAGTACTTC.

The chain combines TRBV29-1 with TRBJ1-1; D gene ambiguous. The germline CDR1 and CDR2 sequences are SQVTM and ANQGSEA. This CDR3 comprises 13 residues. The V and J ends lost 5 bases and 4 bases respectively, with 14 bases between them. CDR3: CSVIEARGTEAFF. The CDR3 DNA is TGCAGCGTTATAGAGGCCCGCGGCACTGAAGCTTTCTTT.

The V gene is TRBV30, the J gene TRBJ1-2; D is undetermined. The V end was cut by 1 base, the J end by 7 bases, with 7 bases between. This CDR3 spans 11 amino acids. Germline V gene lookup returns CDR1 GTSNPN and CDR2 SVGIG (reference sequence). DNA for the CDR3: TGTGCCTGGAGTGAGCGGCCTGGCTACACCTTC. Protein: CAWSERPGYTF.

This sequence joins TRBV7-9 and TRBJ1-3; 7 bases map to TRBD1. CDR3 length equals 15 residues. The germline CDR1 and CDR2 sequences are SEHNR and FQNEAQ (reference sequence). Trimming took 1 base from V and 2 from J; bases not matched to a gene: 2. The CDR3: CASSLGQGTGNTIYF. The DNA for the CDR3 is TGTGCCAGCAGCTTAGGACAGGGAACTGGAAACACCATATATTTT.

The chain carries TRBV11-2 and TRBJ2-3; 8 positions match TRBD1. Germline values: CDR1 SGHAT, CDR2 FQNNGV. This CDR3 has 14 residues. With V trimmed by 5 bases and J by 2 bases, 3 bases remained unmatched. This CDR3 reads CASSRDRYTDTQYF. The CDR3 DNA sequence: TGTGCCAGCAGCCGGGACAGGTACACAGATACGCAGTATTTT.

J is TRBJ2-3 and V is TRBV15; 7 positions agree with TRBD2. Germline V gives CDR1 LNHNV, CDR2 YYDKDF (reference sequence). V lost 5 bases, J lost 1 base, and 6 bases stayed unmatched. The CDR3 spans 15 residues. The CDR3: CATSGPSGGTDTQYF. CDR3 coding DNA: TGTGCCACCAGCGGACCGAGCGGGGGCACAGATACGCAGTATTTT.

This clone has a single count. This chain links TRBV28 with TRBJ1-1, with D hard to call. V was clipped by 10 bases and J by 3 bases, with 15 bases between them. The germline CDR1 and CDR2 sequences are MDHEN and SYDVKM. This CDR3 is built from 13 residues. Written as DNA, the CDR3 is TGTGCCACTACGACGGAGCTATACACTGAAGCTTTCTTT. It codes for CATTTELYTEAFF.

The chain uses TRBV7-2 and TRBJ1-5, with D unresolved. Germline V gene data show CDR1 as SGHTA and CDR2 as FQGNSA. V was cut by 3 bases and J by 2 bases, with 11 bases left in between. The length of the CDR3 is 15 residues. The CDR3 DNA follows: TGTGCCAGCAGCTTCGGGGTCGGGGGCAATCAGCCCCAGCATTTT. Protein sequence: CASSFGVGGNQPQHF.

In this sample, this clone is medium-sized (0.01 to 0.1%). This rearrangement joins TRBV7-9 to TRBJ1-2; 10 bases are shared with TRBD1. After removal of 5 bases from V and 4 bases from J, the junction contained 4 bases not matched to a gene. The CDR3 contains 14 residues. Per the germline V gene, CDR1 is SEHNR and CDR2 is FQNEAQ (reference sequence). In DNA form, the CDR3 reads TGTGCCAGCAGCGTAGGACAGGGGGTCTATGGCTACACCTTC. It is translated as CASSVGQGVYGYTF.

V gene TRBV18 combines with J gene TRBJ1-1, with a tentative D call TRBD1 (6 bases). The germline V and J ends were trimmed by 3 bases and 5 bases, with 13 bases remaining between them. CDR3 length: 14 amino acids. Germline CDR1 is KGHSH and CDR2 is LQKENI. The CDR3: CASSPDSKVTEAFF. In DNA, the CDR3 is TGTGCCAGCTCACCGGACAGTAAGGTGACTGAAGCTTTCTTT.

As to this clone: The junction shows a germline mismatch at one end, possibly a read error. The gene calls are TRBV6-4 and TRBJ1-2, with 9 bases lining up with TRBD1. The CDR3 length is 15 residues. CDR1 is MRHNA and CDR2 is SNTAGT in the germline V gene. CDR3 sequence reads: CASSYSDTGGNGYTF. The CDR3 DNA reads as TGTGCCAGCAGTTACTCAGATACAGGGGGCAATGGCTACACCTTC.

The chain is built from TRBV4-1 and TRBJ2-4; 12 bases agree with TRBD2. Losses at the gene ends were 4 bases for V and 6 bases for J; bases not matched to a gene: 13. This CDR3 is built from 18 residues. Germline loops: CDR1 MGHRA, CDR2 YSYEKL. DNA for the CDR3: TGCGCCAGCAGCCCCGGCTTACTAGCGGGGGGCGGGGGAAACATTCAGTACTTC. Translated: CASSPGLLAGGGGNIQYF.

The rearrangement links TRBV29-1 to TRBJ2-3, with 11 nucleotides matching TRBD2. The V gene end was trimmed by 0 bases and the J gene end by 1 base; junction bases not matched to a gene: 12. The CDR3 consists of 19 residues. The germline CDR1 and CDR2 sequences are SQVTM and ANQGSEA. This chain's CDR3 is CSVEESLAGGWYGTDTQYF. The DNA for the CDR3 is TGCAGCGTTGAAGAATCCCTAGCGGGGGGTTGGTATGGCACAGATACGCAGTATTTT.

V and J are TRBV4-1 and TRBJ1-2; TRBD1 might be the D (5 bases). The V end was cut by 1 base, the J end by 8 bases, with 14 bases between. The CDR3 contains 14 residues. Germline V gene sequence: CDR1 MGHRA, CDR2 YSYEKL. CDR3 region: CASSQGQAGNGYTF. Here the CDR3 DNA reads TGCGCCAGCAGCCAAGGACAAGCAGGGAACGGCTACACCTTC.

This rearrangement joins TRBV28 to TRBJ2-3; D possibly corresponds to TRBD2 (6 bases). V was cut by 5 bases and J by 1 base, with 7 bases left in between. CDR1 MDHEN and CDR2 SYDVKM come from the germline V gene. The CDR3 runs to 13 residues. The CDR3: CASSGGGTDTQYF. The CDR3 nucleotides read TGTGCCAGCAGTGGAGGGGGCACAGATACGCAGTATTTT.

V and J are TRBV7-9 and TRBJ2-5, with TRBD2 as a possible D gene (5 bases). CDR3 length: 16 residues. The germline V gene has CDR1 SEHNR and CDR2 FQNEAQ (reference sequence). Trimming took off 0 bases at V and 3 bases at J, with 14 bases between the two ends. CDR3 sequence reads: CASSLARVRAKETQYF. In nucleotides, the CDR3 is TGTGCCAGCAGCTTAGCGAGGGTTCGAGCGAAAGAGACCCAGTACTTC.

As to this clone: The junction departs from germline at one end; a sequencing error may be responsible. The chain joins TRBV6-5 to TRBJ1-3; D gene uncertain. This CDR3 has 14 residues. CDR1 and CDR2 (germline): MNHEY, SVGAGI. CDR3 in DNA: TGTGCCAGCTCCCGTTCCTTCGTTGGAGACACCATATATTTT. This encodes CASSRSFVGDTIYF.

The V call is TRBV18, the J call TRBJ1-3; the D gene is possibly TRBD1 (6 bases). The CDR3 is 18 amino acids. CDR1 and CDR2 (germline): KGHSH, LQKENI. V shed 3 bases and J shed 0 bases, with 18 bases lying between them. CDR3: CASSPSHDRRGSGNTIYF. DNA of the CDR3: TGTGCCAGCTCACCGTCTCACGATCGCAGGGGCTCTGGAAACACCATATATTTT.

This clone appeared a single time. V and J are TRBV7-6 and TRBJ2-3, with 11 bases aligning to TRBD2. The germline V gene encodes CDR1 SGHVS and CDR2 FNYEAQ. With 1 base clipped from V and 3 bases from J, the junction kept 3 bases outside the gene matches. CDR3 length equals 16 residues. The CDR3 here is CASSLGIAGGTDTQYF. The DNA of the CDR3 is TGTGCCAGCAGCTTAGGGATAGCGGGGGGGACAGATACGCAGTATTTT.

The genes are TRBV2 and TRBJ2-5, with 8 bases matching TRBD2. This CDR3 spans 15 amino acids. Germline V gene sequence: CDR1 SNHLY, CDR2 FYNNEI. Losses at the gene ends were 5 bases for V and 4 bases for J; bases not matched to a gene: 9. DNA for the CDR3: TGTGCCAGCAGTCGCTCCGGGGGGGCCGGAGAGACCCAGTACTTC. This translates into CASSRSGGAGETQYF.

The genes are TRBV19 and TRBJ2-1; 9 bases match TRBD1. The ends lost 4 bases at V and 15 bases at J; junction bases unmatched: 10. This CDR3 is 13 amino acids long. In germline, CDR1 is LNHDA, CDR2 SQIVND (reference sequence). CDR3 protein: CASSTRAGQGRFF. The CDR3 bases are TGTGCCAGTAGTACTCGGGCGGGACAGGGACGGTTCTTC.

In DNA, the CDR3 is TGTGCCAGTAATAGGGGCTGGCGTGATTCACCCCTCCACTTT. It yields the protein CASNRGWRDSPLHF. V is TRBV19 and J is TRBJ1-6; a weak D match, TRBD1 (5 bases). This CDR3 spans 14 amino acids. V dropped 7 bases and J dropped 8 bases, with 15 bases sitting between them. The germline gives CDR1 LNHDA, CDR2 SQIVND (reference sequence).

This chain joins TRBV29-1 and TRBJ2-7; TRBD1 might be the D (5 bases). Trimming stripped 4 bases from V and 7 bases from J, with 14 bases between. The CDR3 consists of 12 residues. Germline V gives CDR1 SQVTM, CDR2 ANQGSEA. The CDR3 coding sequence is TGCAGCGTTGTTTCAGGGTCAGTGGAGCAGTACTTC. The encoded protein is CSVVSGSVEQYF.

V and J are TRBV19 and TRBJ1-1; 9 bases agree with TRBD1. Germline CDR1 reads LNHDA; CDR2 reads SQIVND (reference sequence). V was pared by 0 bases and J by 1 base, with 15 bases of the junction left unmatched. The length of the CDR3 is 20 residues. The CDR3 nucleotides read TGTGCCAGTAGTATAGACGGGGACAGGGAGTTTTTGGTGGGGAACACTGAAGCTTTCTTT. This translates into CASSIDGDREFLVGNTEAFF.

The rearrangement uses TRBV6-1 and TRBJ1-2, with 8 positions matching TRBD1. V lost 5 bases and J lost 4; bases outside the gene matches: 9. The CDR3 extends over 15 amino acids. From germline, CDR1 is MNHNS and CDR2 SASEGT. The CDR3 reads CASSRTGTNSYGYTF. In DNA, the CDR3 is TGTGCCAGCAGTCGGACAGGGACGAACTCCTATGGCTACACCTTC.

The V and J genes are TRBV10-3 and TRBJ1-1, with a possible D match to TRBD1 (6 bases). The germline CDR1 and CDR2 sequences are ENHRY and SYGVKD. This CDR3 region has 16 residues. Trimming removed 11 bases from V and 1 base from J, with 23 bases in between. DNA of the CDR3: TGTGCCTCCGCGCCCCGACCCGCAGGGGAGAACACTGAAGCTTTCTTT. Translating gives CASAPRPAGENTEAFF.

The V call is TRBV5-1, the J call TRBJ1-4, with TRBD1 as a possible D gene (5 bases). CDR1 and CDR2 from the germline V gene are SGHRS and YFSETQ. The V and J ends lost 0 bases and 3 bases respectively, with 9 bases between them. There are 15 residues in the CDR3. The CDR3 reads CASSLGGQSNEKLFF. Written as DNA, the CDR3 is TGCGCCAGCAGCTTGGGGGGCCAGTCTAATGAAAAACTGTTTTTT.

The rearrangement uses TRBV5-1 and TRBJ1-2, with a possible D match to TRBD1 (6 bases). This CDR3 has 13 residues. CDR1 is SGHRS, CDR2 YFSETQ, per germline. V lost 9 bases and J lost 2, with 14 bases in between. The CDR3 here is CATPGGRNYGYTF. In DNA form, the CDR3 reads TGCGCCACCCCGGGGGGGCGAAACTATGGCTACACCTTC.

This rearrangement joins TRBV6-1 to TRBJ2-4; TRBD1 might be the D (5 bases). CDR3 size: 11 residues. V shed 3 bases and J shed 12 bases, with 9 bases lying between them. Per the germline V gene, CDR1 is MNHNS and CDR2 is SASEGT. The CDR3 sequence is CASSDGAPQYF. The CDR3, as DNA: TGTGCCAGCAGTGATGGGGCACCTCAGTACTTC.